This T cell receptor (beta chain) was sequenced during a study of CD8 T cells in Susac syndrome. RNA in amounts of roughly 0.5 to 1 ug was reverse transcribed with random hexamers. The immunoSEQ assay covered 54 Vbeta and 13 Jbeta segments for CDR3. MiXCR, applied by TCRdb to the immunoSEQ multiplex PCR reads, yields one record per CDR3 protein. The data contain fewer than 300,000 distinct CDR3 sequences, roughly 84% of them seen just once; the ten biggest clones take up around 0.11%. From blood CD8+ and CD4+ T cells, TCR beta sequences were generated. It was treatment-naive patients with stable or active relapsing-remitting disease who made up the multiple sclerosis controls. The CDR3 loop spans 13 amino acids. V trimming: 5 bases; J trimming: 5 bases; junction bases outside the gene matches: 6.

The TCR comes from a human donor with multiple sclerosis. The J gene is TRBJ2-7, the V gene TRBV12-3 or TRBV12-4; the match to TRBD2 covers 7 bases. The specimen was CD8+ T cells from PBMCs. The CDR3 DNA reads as TGTGCCAGCAGTGACCTTGGGAGGGACGAGCAGTACTTC. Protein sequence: CASSDLGRDEQYF.